This T cell receptor (beta chain) was recovered during a study of response to subunit inactivated influenza vaccine (dated by TCRdb to between 2018 and 2020). About the study as a whole: To follow how T cells responded to a trivalent subunit inactivated influenza vaccine, the researchers relied on deep quantitative profiling of the T cell receptor repertoire. Overall results and qualifications from the work: According to the authors, only a limited number of new T cells may be recruited by each seasonal influenza vaccination.

This clonotype was picked up many times. What antigen it recognizes has not been identified. No base quality information exists; no much larger clone differs at one position. The germline V gene provides CDR1 SQVTM and CDR2 ANQGSEA. Reading from cysteine to phenylalanine, the CDR3 counts 11 amino acids. Of the read, only the CDR3 DNA is kept; its 33 bases are in frame from base 1. Trimming at the junction amounts to 6 bases on V and 9 bases on J, and the germline ends lie 12 bases apart. Library preparation employed RT-PCR. The sample was run on an Illumina HiSeq 2500. In TCRdb, the public reads were trimmed at Q25 with fastp and aligned with MiXCR, with productive beta chains retained. Each record represents a unique CDR3 protein, reported with the most common genes and DNA among its rows. The sample table contains about half a million distinct CDR3 sequences; only one count was recorded for less than 8% of them. In total, the top ten clones hold about an eighth of the sample.

The chain is encoded by TRBV29-1 joined to TRBJ2-1, with TRBD2 as a weak D call on 6 bases. The TCR was taken from a man aged 50-75 years who received an inactivated influenza vaccine. Donor details come from another sample of the same person, matched by shared clones. Sequenced here: PBMCs from blood, sampled about 24 months after vaccination. The DNA reads TGCAGCGTCCGAGTGGGGGGTGAGCAGTTCTTC. Translated, this gives CSVRVGGEQFF.